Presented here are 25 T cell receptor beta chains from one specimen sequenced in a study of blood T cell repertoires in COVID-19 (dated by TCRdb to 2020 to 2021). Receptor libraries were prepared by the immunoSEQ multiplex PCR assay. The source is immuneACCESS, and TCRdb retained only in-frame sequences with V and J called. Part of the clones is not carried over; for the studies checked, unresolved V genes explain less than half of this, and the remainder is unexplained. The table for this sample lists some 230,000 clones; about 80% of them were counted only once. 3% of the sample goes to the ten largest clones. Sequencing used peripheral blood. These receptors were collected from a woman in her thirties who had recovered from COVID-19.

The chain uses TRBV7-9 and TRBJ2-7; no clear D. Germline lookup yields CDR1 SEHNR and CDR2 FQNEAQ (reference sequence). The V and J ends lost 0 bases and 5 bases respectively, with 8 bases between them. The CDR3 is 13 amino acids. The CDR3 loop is CASSLAVGHEQYF. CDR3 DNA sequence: TGTGCCAGCAGCTTAGCGGTGGGCCACGAGCAGTACTTC.

The CDR3 DNA follows: TGCGCCAGCAGCCGGGACAGGGGGCCGAATGGCTACACCTTC. It codes for CASSRDRGPNGYTF. The V call is TRBV5-1, the J call TRBJ1-2; 12 nucleotides agree with TRBD1. Looked up from germline, CDR1 is SGHRS and CDR2 is YFSETQ. Trimming took 4 bases from V and 6 from J; bases not matched to a gene: 4. This CDR3 has 14 amino acids. Complete variable domain (other parts from reference TRBV5-1 and TRBJ1-2): KAGVTQTPRYLIKTRGQQVTLSCSPISGHRSVSWYQQTPGQGLQFLFEYFSETQRNKGNFPGRFSGRQFSNSRSEMNVSTLELGDSALYLCASSRDRGPNGYTFGSGTRLTVV.

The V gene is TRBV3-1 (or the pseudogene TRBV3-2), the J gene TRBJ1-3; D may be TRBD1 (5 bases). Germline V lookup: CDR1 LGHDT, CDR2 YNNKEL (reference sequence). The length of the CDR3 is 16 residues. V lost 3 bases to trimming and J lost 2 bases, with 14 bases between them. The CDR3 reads CASSQGVGGAGNTIYF. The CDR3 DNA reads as TGTGCCAGCAGCCAGGGAGTGGGGGGGGCTGGAAACACCATATATTTT.

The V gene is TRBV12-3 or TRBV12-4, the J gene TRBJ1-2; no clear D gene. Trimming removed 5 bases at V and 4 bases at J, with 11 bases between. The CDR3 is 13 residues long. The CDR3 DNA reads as TGTGCCAGCAGTGGCGGCAGCCTCTATGGCTACACCTTC. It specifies CASSGGSLYGYTF.

DNA of the CDR3: TGTGCCAGCAGCCCCCGACAGGGGGCGAGGACAGATACGCAGTATTTT. This codes for CASSPRQGARTDTQYF. The V call is TRBV9, the J call TRBJ2-3; 10 nucleotides agree with TRBD1. From germline, CDR1 is SGDLS and CDR2 YYNGEE. V lost 4 bases, J lost 3 bases, and 8 bases stayed unmatched. The CDR3 loop spans 16 amino acids.

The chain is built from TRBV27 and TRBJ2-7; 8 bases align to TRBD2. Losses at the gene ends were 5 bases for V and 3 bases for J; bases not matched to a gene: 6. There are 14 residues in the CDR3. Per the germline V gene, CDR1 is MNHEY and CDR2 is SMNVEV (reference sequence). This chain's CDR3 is CASSPRLARYEQYF. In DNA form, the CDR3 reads TGTGCCAGCAGTCCTAGACTAGCGCGCTACGAGCAGTACTTC.

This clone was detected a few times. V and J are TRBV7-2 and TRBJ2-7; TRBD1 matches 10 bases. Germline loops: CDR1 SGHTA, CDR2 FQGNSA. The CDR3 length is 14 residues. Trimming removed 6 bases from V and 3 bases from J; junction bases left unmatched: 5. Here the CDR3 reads CASSFGQGGYEQYF. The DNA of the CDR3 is TGTGCCAGCAGTTTCGGACAGGGGGGCTACGAGCAGTACTTC.

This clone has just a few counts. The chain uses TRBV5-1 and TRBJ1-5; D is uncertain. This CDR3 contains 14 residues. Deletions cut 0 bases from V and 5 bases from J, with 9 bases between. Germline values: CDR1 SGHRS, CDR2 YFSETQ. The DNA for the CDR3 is TGCGCCAGCAGCTTGGGACAAGAAGATCAGCCCCAGCATTTT. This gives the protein CASSLGQEDQPQHF.

DNA of the CDR3: TGTGCCAGTAGTGGGGACAGGGGGCCGGTCAATGAGCAGTTCTTC. It codes for CASSGDRGPVNEQFF. J is TRBJ2-1 and V is TRBV19, with 12 bases fitting TRBD1. Germline V lookup: CDR1 LNHDA, CDR2 SQIVND (reference sequence). This CDR3 is built from 15 residues. Unmatched junction bases numbered 5, after V lost 5 bases and J lost 6 bases.

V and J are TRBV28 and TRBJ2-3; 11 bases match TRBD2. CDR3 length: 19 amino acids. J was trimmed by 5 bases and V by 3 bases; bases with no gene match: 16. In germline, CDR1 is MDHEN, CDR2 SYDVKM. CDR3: CASSFPGLAGGPVRDTQYF. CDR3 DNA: TGTGCCAGCAGTTTCCCCGGGTTAGCGGGGGGGCCCGTAAGAGATACGCAGTATTTT.

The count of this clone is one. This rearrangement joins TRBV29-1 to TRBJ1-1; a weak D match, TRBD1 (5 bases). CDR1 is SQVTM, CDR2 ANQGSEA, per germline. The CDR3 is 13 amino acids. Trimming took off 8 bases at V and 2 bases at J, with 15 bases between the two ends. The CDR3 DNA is TGCAGCCTACGCCCCCAGGGTAACACTGAAGCTTTCTTT. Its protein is CSLRPQGNTEAFF.

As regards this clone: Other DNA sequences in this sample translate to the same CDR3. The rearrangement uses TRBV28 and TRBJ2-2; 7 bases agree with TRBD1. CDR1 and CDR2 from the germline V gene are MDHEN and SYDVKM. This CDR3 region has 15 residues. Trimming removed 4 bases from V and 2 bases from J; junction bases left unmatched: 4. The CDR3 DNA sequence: TGTGCCAGCAGTTCCGGACAGGACAACACCGGGGAGCTGTTTTTT. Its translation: CASSSGQDNTGELFF.

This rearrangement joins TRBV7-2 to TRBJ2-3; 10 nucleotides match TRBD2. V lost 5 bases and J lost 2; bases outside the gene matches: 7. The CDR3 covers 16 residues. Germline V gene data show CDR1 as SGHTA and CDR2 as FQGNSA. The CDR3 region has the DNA TGTGCCAGCAGCCTCCGACTAGCGGGTTACACAGATACGCAGTATTTT. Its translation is CASSLRLAGYTDTQYF.

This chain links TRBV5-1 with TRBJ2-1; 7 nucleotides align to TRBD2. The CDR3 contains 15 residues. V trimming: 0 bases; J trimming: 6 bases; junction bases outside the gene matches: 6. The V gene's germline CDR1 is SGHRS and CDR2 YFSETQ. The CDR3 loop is CASSLDGGGPNEQFF. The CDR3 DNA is TGCGCCAGCAGCTTGGACGGGGGAGGGCCCAATGAGCAGTTCTTC.

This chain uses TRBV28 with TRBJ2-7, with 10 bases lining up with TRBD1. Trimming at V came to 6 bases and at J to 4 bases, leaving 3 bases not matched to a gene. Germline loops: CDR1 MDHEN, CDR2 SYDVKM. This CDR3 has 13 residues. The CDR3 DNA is TGTGCCAGCAGCGGGACAGGGGCGTACGAGCAGTACTTC. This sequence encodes CASSGTGAYEQYF.

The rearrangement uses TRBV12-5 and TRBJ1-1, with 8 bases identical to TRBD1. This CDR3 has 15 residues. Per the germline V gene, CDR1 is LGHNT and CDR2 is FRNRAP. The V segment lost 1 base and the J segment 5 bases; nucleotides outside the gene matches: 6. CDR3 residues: CASGLDRGGTTEAFF. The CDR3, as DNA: TGTGCTAGTGGTTTGGACAGGGGGGGGACGACTGAAGCTTTCTTT.

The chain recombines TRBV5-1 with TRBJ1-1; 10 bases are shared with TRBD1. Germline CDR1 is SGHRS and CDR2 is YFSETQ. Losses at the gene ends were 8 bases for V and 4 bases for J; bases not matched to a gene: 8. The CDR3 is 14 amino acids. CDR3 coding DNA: TGCGCCAGTCTGACCGGGACAGGGGTCACTGAAGCTTTCTTT. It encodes CASLTGTGVTEAFF. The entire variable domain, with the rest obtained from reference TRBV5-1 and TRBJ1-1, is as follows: KAGVTQTPRYLIKTRGQQVTLSCSPISGHRSVSWYQQTPGQGLQFLFEYFSETQRNKGNFPGRFSGRQFSNSRSEMNVSTLELGDSALYLCASLTGTGVTEAFFGQGTRLTVV.

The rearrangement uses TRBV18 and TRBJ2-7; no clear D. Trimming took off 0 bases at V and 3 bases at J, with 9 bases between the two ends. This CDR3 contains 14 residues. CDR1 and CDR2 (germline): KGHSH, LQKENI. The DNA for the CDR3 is TGTGCCAGCTCACCACCGTATTCGTTCTACGAGCAGTACTTC. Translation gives CASSPPYSFYEQYF.

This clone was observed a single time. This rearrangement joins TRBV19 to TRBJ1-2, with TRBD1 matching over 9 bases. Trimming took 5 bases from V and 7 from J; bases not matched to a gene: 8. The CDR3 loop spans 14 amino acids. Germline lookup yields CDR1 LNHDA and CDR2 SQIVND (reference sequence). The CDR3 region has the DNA TGTGCCAGTAGTCCGGACAGGGGAAGGTTTGGCTACACCTTC. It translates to CASSPDRGRFGYTF.

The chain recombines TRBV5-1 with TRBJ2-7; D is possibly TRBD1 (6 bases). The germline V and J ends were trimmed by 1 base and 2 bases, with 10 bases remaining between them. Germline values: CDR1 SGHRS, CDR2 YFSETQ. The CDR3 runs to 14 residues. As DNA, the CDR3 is TGCGCCAGCAGCTTGTGGGGGCTTACCTACGAGCAGTACTTC. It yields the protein CASSLWGLTYEQYF.

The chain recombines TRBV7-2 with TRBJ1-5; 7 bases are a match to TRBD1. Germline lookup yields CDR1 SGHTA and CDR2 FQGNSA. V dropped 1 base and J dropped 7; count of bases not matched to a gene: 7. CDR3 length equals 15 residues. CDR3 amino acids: CASSLERQGRQPQHF. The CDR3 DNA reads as TGTGCCAGCAGCTTAGAGAGACAGGGACGACAGCCCCAGCATTTT.

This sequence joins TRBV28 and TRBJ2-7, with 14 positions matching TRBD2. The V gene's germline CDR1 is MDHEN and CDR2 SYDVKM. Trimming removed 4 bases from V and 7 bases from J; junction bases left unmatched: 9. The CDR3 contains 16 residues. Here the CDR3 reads CASSSQGLAGGWEQYF. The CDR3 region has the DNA TGTGCCAGCAGTTCCCAAGGACTAGCGGGAGGATGGGAGCAGTACTTC.

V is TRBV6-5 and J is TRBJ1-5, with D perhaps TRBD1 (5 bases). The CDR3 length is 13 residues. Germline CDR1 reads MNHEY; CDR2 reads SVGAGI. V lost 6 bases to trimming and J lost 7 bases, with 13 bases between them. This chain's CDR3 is CASRQVAGQPQHF. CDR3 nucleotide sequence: TGTGCCAGCAGACAGGTCGCTGGACAGCCCCAGCATTTT.

CDR3 protein: CASSLLGMDSMNTEAFF. In DNA, the CDR3 is TGTGCCAGCAGTTTGTTAGGAATGGACAGCATGAACACTGAAGCTTTCTTT. The V gene is TRBV28, the J gene TRBJ1-1, with D possibly matching TRBD1 (6 bases). From germline, CDR1 is MDHEN and CDR2 SYDVKM. This CDR3 contains 17 residues. The V gene lost 3 bases and the J gene lost 0 bases, with 17 bases spanning the gap.

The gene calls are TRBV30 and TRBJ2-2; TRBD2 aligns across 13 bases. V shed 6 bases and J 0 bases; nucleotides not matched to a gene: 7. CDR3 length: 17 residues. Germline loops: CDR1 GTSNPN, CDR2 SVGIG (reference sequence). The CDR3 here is CACSGLAGESNTGELFF. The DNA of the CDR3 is TGTGCCTGTTCTGGACTAGCGGGAGAGTCGAACACCGGGGAGCTGTTTTTT.